Shown below are 25 T cell receptor beta chains from a single sample sequenced in a study of CD8 T cells in Susac syndrome. Reverse transcription used about 0.45 to 1 ug RNA and random hexamers. TCRdb fed the immunoSEQ multiplex PCR reads into MiXCR, producing one record per CDR3 protein. This table has 90,000 to 150,000 distinct CDR3 sequences, approximately 93% appearing once. The sequenced sample consisted of CD4+ T cells from PBMCs. Receptor source: a human donor with multiple sclerosis.

Only a few counts were recorded for this clonotype. The chain joins TRBV28 to TRBJ2-7; D might be TRBD2 (5 bases). The CDR3 length is 11 residues. V lost 8 bases and J lost 3, with 8 bases in between. Germline lookup yields CDR1 MDHEN and CDR2 SYDVKM. The CDR3 nucleotides read TGTGCCAGCGGCGGGTACTACGAGCAGTACTTC. It codes for CASGGYYEQYF.

V is TRBV14 and J is TRBJ1-6; D gene uncertain. V was cut by 7 bases and J by 8 bases, with 9 bases left in between. Germline assignment: CDR1 SGHDN and CDR2 FVKESK. The CDR3 runs 12 residues. CDR3 nucleotide sequence: TGTGCCAGCAACTCCGCTGATTCACCCCTCCACTTT. This encodes CASNSADSPLHF.

This rearrangement joins TRBV5-1 to TRBJ2-3; maybe TRBD2 (5 bases). Trimming stripped 6 bases from V and 0 bases from J, with 8 bases between. Germline values: CDR1 SGHRS, CDR2 YFSETQ. CDR3 length: 13 residues. The CDR3 DNA reads as TGCGCCAGCAACAGCGGTAGCACAGATACGCAGTATTTT. It encodes CASNSGSTDTQYF.

The chain joins TRBV7-2 to TRBJ2-5; D uncertain. In germline, CDR1 is SGHTA, CDR2 FQGNSA. V was clipped by 6 bases and J by 4 bases, with 15 bases between them. The CDR3 runs to 14 residues. For the CDR3, the DNA is TGTGCCAGCAGACTAAGAAGGGCAGGAGAGACCCAGTACTTC. This encodes CASRLRRAGETQYF.

This chain uses TRBV5-6 with TRBJ1-1; D ambiguous. With 4 bases removed from V and 4 bases from J, the gap between germline ends came to 11 bases. There are 13 residues in the CDR3. Germline CDR1 SGHDT, CDR2 YYEEEE. The DNA for the CDR3 is TGTGCCAGCAGCCCACTGGACTTCACTGAAGCTTTCTTT. This codes for CASSPLDFTEAFF.

This sequence joins TRBV29-1 and TRBJ1-1; weak D call: TRBD1 (6 bases). V gave up 7 bases and J gave up 0 bases, with 15 bases separating them. The CDR3 covers 14 residues. The germline V gene encodes CDR1 SQVTM and CDR2 ANQGSEA. The CDR3 loop is CSAFGQPMNTEAFF. The CDR3 nucleotides are TGCAGCGCCTTCGGACAGCCCATGAACACTGAAGCTTTCTTT.

The chain employs TRBV6-5 and TRBJ2-7, with D maybe TRBD2 (5 bases). CDR3 size: 13 residues. V was trimmed by 8 bases and J by 3 bases, leaving 14 bases between them. The germline V gene encodes CDR1 MNHEY and CDR2 SVGAGI. For the CDR3, the DNA is TGTGCCAGCGGCTTCGGGGTCCTCTACGAGCAGTACTTC. This gives the protein CASGFGVLYEQYF.

The chain joins TRBV3-1 to TRBJ2-3, with 8 positions matching TRBD2. This CDR3 is 16 amino acids long. V was pared by 0 bases and J by 6 bases, with 8 bases of the junction left unmatched. CDR1 LGHDT and CDR2 YNNKEL come from the germline V gene (reference sequence). Here the CDR3 DNA reads TGTGCCAGCAGCCAAGAGTGGGAAGCGGGGGACGATACGCAGTATTTT. Translation: CASSQEWEAGDDTQYF.

In this sample, this clonotype turned up a few times. This chain uses TRBV7-3 with TRBJ2-5; possibly TRBD2 for D (6 bases). V dropped 6 bases and J dropped 2 bases, with 13 bases sitting between them. The CDR3 has 14 residues. The V gene's germline CDR1 is SGHTA and CDR2 FQGTGA. The CDR3 sequence is CASSRSGGQETQYF. For the CDR3, the DNA is TGTGCCAGCAGTCGTTCCGGGGGACAAGAGACCCAGTACTTC.

The chain has TRBV30 and TRBJ1-2; possible D gene TRBD1, 5 bases. Trimming took off 5 bases at V and 4 bases at J, with 11 bases between the two ends. Germline V gene lookup returns CDR1 GTSNPN and CDR2 SVGIG (reference sequence). This CDR3 comprises 12 residues. The CDR3 sequence is CAWGDGIYGYTF. The CDR3 DNA follows: TGTGCCTGGGGGGACGGAATCTATGGCTACACCTTC. Full variable domain (missing parts from reference TRBV30 and TRBJ1-2): SQTIHQWPATLVQPVGSPLSLECTVEGTSNPNLYWYRQAAGRGLQLLFYSVGIGQISSEVPQNLSASRPQDRQFILSSKKLLLSDSGFYLCAWGDGIYGYTFGSGTRLTVV.

The V and J genes are TRBV12-3 or TRBV12-4 and TRBJ2-2, with unresolved D. The CDR3 runs to 12 residues. Trimming pared 11 bases from V and 4 bases from J, leaving 11 bases between. The CDR3 loop reads CAGTYFTGELFF. The CDR3 nucleotides read TGTGCCGGAACTTATTTCACCGGGGAGCTGTTTTTT.

The chain employs TRBV6-6 and TRBJ1-1; 7 positions agree with TRBD1. V was pared by 6 bases and J by 5 bases, with 3 bases of the junction left unmatched. The CDR3 sequence is 12 residues long. Germline values: CDR1 MNHNY, CDR2 SVGAGI (reference sequence). The CDR3 sequence is CASRPQGTEAFF. CDR3 coding DNA: TGTGCCAGCAGACCACAGGGGACTGAAGCTTTCTTT.

The V and J genes are TRBV25-1 and TRBJ1-2; TRBD1 aligns across 9 bases. The CDR3 totals 15 residues. The germline gives CDR1 MGHDK, CDR2 SYGVNS. The V gene end was trimmed by 8 bases and the J gene end by 6 bases; junction bases not matched to a gene: 13. DNA for the CDR3: TGTGCCAGCTCTAAAGGGTCCGACAGGGGGGATGGCTACACCTTC. Its protein product is CASSKGSDRGDGYTF.

This chain links TRBV18 with TRBJ2-6; 10 nucleotides line up with TRBD1. Germline loops: CDR1 KGHSH, CDR2 LQKENI. With 4 bases clipped from V and 2 bases from J, the junction kept 2 bases outside the gene matches. The CDR3 has 16 amino acids. CDR3 loop: CASSRDRGAGANVLTF. The CDR3 DNA reads as TGTGCCAGCTCACGGGACAGGGGTGCTGGGGCCAACGTCCTGACTTTC.

In DNA form, the CDR3 reads TGTGCCAGCAGCTTAGTGACAGGGCCTCCGAGGGAGCAGTACTTC. It codes for CASSLVTGPPREQYF. The rearrangement links TRBV7-8 to TRBJ2-7; 7 nucleotides align to TRBD1. From germline, CDR1 is SGHVS and CDR2 FQNEAQ. The V segment lost 1 base and the J segment 7 bases; nucleotides outside the gene matches: 10. There are 15 residues in the CDR3. The entire variable domain, with the rest obtained from reference TRBV7-8 and TRBJ2-7, is as follows: GAGVSQSPRYKVAKRGQDVALRCDPISGHVSLFWYQQALGQGPEFLTYFQNEAQLDKSGLPSDRFFAERPEGSVSTLKIQRTQQEDSAVYLCASSLVTGPPREQYFGPGTRLTVT.

In its sample, this clonotype was seen once. The chain has TRBV30 and TRBJ2-3, with a weak D call TRBD1 (6 bases). Between the trimmed V and J ends, which lost 1 base and 8 bases, there was a span of 13 bases. The CDR3 is made up of 13 amino acids. Looked up from germline, CDR1 is GTSNPN and CDR2 is SVGIG (reference sequence). The CDR3 coding sequence is TGTGCCTGGAGTGACAGGGTGTTAGGTACGCAGTATTTT. Residues: CAWSDRVLGTQYF.

The V gene is TRBV7-2, the J gene TRBJ1-6, with D possibly matching TRBD1 (6 bases). The CDR3 is 15 amino acids. Deletions cut 2 bases from V and 10 bases from J, with 15 bases between. Germline V CDR1 and CDR2: SGHTA, FQGNSA. The CDR3 region is CASSLNRAATSPLHF. The CDR3 DNA reads as TGTGCCAGCAGCTTAAACAGGGCAGCAACGTCACCCCTCCACTTT.

The rearrangement joins TRBV12-3 or TRBV12-4 to TRBJ2-2; tentative D call: TRBD1 (5 bases). Trimming took off 3 bases at V and 5 bases at J, with 13 bases between the two ends. The CDR3 sequence is 15 residues long. CDR3 DNA sequence: TGTGCCAGCAGTTTTCGGCAGGGAAGGACCGGGGAGCTGTTTTTT. It codes for CASSFRQGRTGELFF.

J is TRBJ2-3 and V is TRBV5-6; 8 bases match TRBD2. The length of the CDR3 is 15 residues. The germline gives CDR1 SGHDT, CDR2 YYEEEE. Trimming cost V 3 bases and J 0 bases; bases outside gene matches: 3. Here the CDR3 DNA reads TGTGCCAGCAGCTCCGCGGGGGGTAGCACAGATACGCAGTATTTT. Amino acids: CASSSAGGSTDTQYF.

The J gene is TRBJ2-7, the V gene TRBV11-2, with TRBD2 matching 8 bases. Losses at the gene ends were 7 bases for V and 7 bases for J; bases not matched to a gene: 9. This CDR3 has 13 residues. The germline V gene encodes CDR1 SGHAT and CDR2 FQNNGV. CDR3 sequence (DNA): TGTGCCAGCATCGCCGGGAGGGTCGGAGAGCAGTACTTC. Its translation is CASIAGRVGEQYF.

The rearrangement uses TRBV6-5 and TRBJ2-7, with a weak D call TRBD1 (6 bases). Germline values: CDR1 MNHEY, CDR2 SVGAGI. Trimming left V 0 bases short and J 4 bases short, with 7 bases between. The CDR3 is 13 amino acids. As DNA, the CDR3 is TGTGCCAGCAGTTACTCGCAGGGGTACGAGCAGTACTTC. Translated: CASSYSQGYEQYF.

This clonotype was found once. This chain links TRBV30 with TRBJ2-4; 16 nucleotides match TRBD2. V shed 2 bases, J shed 15 bases, and the junction held 10 bases outside the gene matches. CDR1 is GTSNPN and CDR2 is SVGIG in the germline V gene (reference sequence). The CDR3 loop spans 15 amino acids. CDR3 sequence (DNA): TGTGCCTGGAGTCCAAAGGGACTAGCGGGGGGGCGGGGGTACTTC. Its translation is CAWSPKGLAGGRGYF.

This chain uses TRBV19 with TRBJ2-7, with unresolved D. Per the germline V gene, CDR1 is LNHDA and CDR2 is SQIVND (reference sequence). The CDR3 spans 11 residues. V gave up 6 bases and J gave up 4 bases, with 7 bases separating them. The CDR3 DNA reads TGTGCCAGTAGGGGCATGTACGAGCAGTACTTC. Amino acids: CASRGMYEQYF.

The chain is built from TRBV27 and TRBJ1-1, with 8 bases lining up with TRBD1. J lost 4 bases, V lost 6 bases, and 4 bases had no gene match. This CDR3 spans 13 amino acids. Germline CDR1 MNHEY, CDR2 SMNVEV (reference sequence). The CDR3 coding sequence is TGTGCCAGCAGCTATGACAGGGGCACTGAAGCTTTCTTT. This codes for CASSYDRGTEAFF.

The chain combines TRBV2 with TRBJ1-1, with a weak D call TRBD1 (6 bases). V was pared by 7 bases and J by 4 bases, with 13 bases between. The CDR3 runs 13 residues. CDR1 and CDR2 (germline): SNHLY, FYNNEI. CDR3 DNA: TGTGCCAGCACTAAACAGGGTGGCACTGAAGCTTTCTTT. This codes for CASTKQGGTEAFF.